One and the same sample provided the 10 T cell receptor beta chains below, sequenced in a study of cytomegalovirus exposure and HLA in healthy donors. This PCR relied on a set of 60 Vbeta primers and 13 Jbeta primers. Assay: immunoSEQ multiplex PCR; the TCRdb copy retains only in-frame clones and omits some. The repertoire holds approximately 150,000 clones, with roughly 80% as singletons. Material for sequencing was PBMCs. Receptors originate from a female donor in good health and CMV-seronegative.

The chain employs TRBV27 and TRBJ1-2, with D perhaps TRBD1 (5 bases). Trimming took off 3 bases at V and 7 bases at J, with 15 bases between the two ends. The CDR3 runs to 14 residues. Germline loops: CDR1 MNHEY, CDR2 SMNVEV (reference sequence). CDR3 in DNA: TGTGCCAGCAGTTTGGGGGGTGGGGCGGGTGGCTACACCTTC. Residues: CASSLGGGAGGYTF.

The chain has TRBV6-1 and TRBJ1-5; D gene unclear. V lost 7 bases, J lost 7 bases, and 20 bases lay in between. CDR1 and CDR2 from the germline V gene are MNHNS and SASEGT. The CDR3 sequence is 15 residues long. Here the CDR3 reads CASNLIGGWIQPQHF. The DNA of the CDR3 is TGTGCCAGCAATCTTATTGGCGGGTGGATCCAGCCCCAGCATTTT.

This clone was observed a single time. The chain recombines TRBV23-1 with TRBJ2-7, with a weak D call TRBD1 (5 bases). TRBV23-1 is assigned to the ORF class and has an uncertain function. The CDR3 spans 16 residues. Trimming stripped 8 bases from V and 3 bases from J, with 23 bases between. The CDR3: CASQPPDSPCFYEQYF. CDR3 nucleotide sequence: TGCGCCAGCCAACCCCCTGACAGTCCCTGTTTCTACGAGCAGTACTTC.

This chain links TRBV7-2 with TRBJ1-1; perhaps TRBD1 as D (5 bases). CDR1 and CDR2 from the germline V gene are SGHTA and FQGNSA. The length of the CDR3 is 14 residues. Trimming removed 1 base from V and 4 bases from J, with 10 bases in between. CDR3 region: CASSLDPGRTEAFF. In DNA, the CDR3 is TGTGCCAGCAGCTTAGACCCAGGGCGCACTGAAGCTTTCTTT.

This chain links TRBV5-6 with TRBJ2-1; a possible D gene is TRBD2 (6 bases). The V end was cut by 4 bases, the J end by 8 bases, with 16 bases between. The CDR3 contains 14 residues. Germline CDR1 is SGHDT and CDR2 is YYEEEE. CDR3 in amino acids: CASSPGTSGDEQFF. The CDR3 DNA sequence: TGTGCCAGCAGCCCCGGGACTTCGGGCGATGAGCAGTTCTTC.

Concerning this clone: One end of the junction varies from germline; a read error may be responsible. V and J are TRBV6-5 and TRBJ1-2; D call uncertain. The CDR3 is 13 residues long. Germline values: CDR1 MNHEY, CDR2 SVGAGI. CDR3 sequence (DNA): TGTGCCAGCACTCGGGGTACGGACTATGGCTACCCCTTC. Its translation is CASTRGTDYGYPF.

This rearrangement joins TRBV30 to TRBJ1-2; D perhaps matches TRBD1 (6 bases). The CDR3 loop spans 16 amino acids. CDR1 is GTSNPN, CDR2 SVGIG, per germline (reference sequence). With 0 bases removed from V and 4 bases from J, the gap between germline ends came to 18 bases. The CDR3 spells CAWSVNGLGASYGYTF. CDR3 DNA sequence: TGTGCCTGGAGTGTCAATGGTTTGGGGGCCTCCTATGGCTACACCTTC.

The chain recombines TRBV15 with TRBJ1-3; 10 bases agree with TRBD1. The ends lost 3 bases at V and 2 bases at J; junction bases unmatched: 1. The CDR3 runs 15 residues. CDR1 and CDR2 from the germline V gene are LNHNV and YYDKDF (reference sequence). CDR3 residues: CATSSGTGAGNTIYF. The CDR3 DNA sequence: TGTGCCACCAGCAGTGGGACAGGGGCTGGAAACACCATATATTTT.

The chain recombines TRBV5-1 with TRBJ2-6; D remains ambiguous. The germline V gene encodes CDR1 SGHRS and CDR2 YFSETQ. The CDR3 covers 17 residues. V gave up 0 bases and J gave up 1 base, with 11 bases separating them. The CDR3 here is CASSLDFPGSGANVLTF. CDR3 DNA: TGCGCCAGCAGCTTGGACTTTCCCGGGTCTGGGGCCAACGTCCTGACTTTC.

The genes are TRBV7-8 and TRBJ1-4, with D perhaps TRBD1 (6 bases). Germline values: CDR1 SGHVS, CDR2 FQNEAQ. CDR3 length: 18 amino acids. Trimming took 0 bases from V and 5 from J, leaving 19 bases between them. The CDR3 coding sequence is TGTGCCAGCAGCTTAGCTGGACGGGGGGCGTGGGCAAATGAAAAACTGTTTTTT. Amino acid sequence: CASSLAGRGAWANEKLFF.